The present T cell receptor beta chain was sequenced within a study of cytomegalovirus exposure and HLA in healthy donors. From germline, CDR1 is SNHLY and CDR2 FYNNEI. This CDR3 has 14 residues. Trimming took off 6 bases at V and 5 bases at J, with 17 bases between the two ends. The repertoire was sequenced with immunoSEQ multiplex PCR; TCRdb's copy has only in-frame clones and lacks some. This table holds 100,000 to 150,000 clones, more than 70% found once. The TCR sequence derives from a young man in good health and CMV-seronegative. Sequencing used PBMCs. This sequence joins TRBV2 and TRBJ2-7; D might be TRBD1 (6 bases). The CDR3 loop reads CASRAQGKVDEQYF. DNA for the CDR3: TGTGCCAGCAGGGCACAGGGAAAAGTTGACGAGCAGTACTTC.